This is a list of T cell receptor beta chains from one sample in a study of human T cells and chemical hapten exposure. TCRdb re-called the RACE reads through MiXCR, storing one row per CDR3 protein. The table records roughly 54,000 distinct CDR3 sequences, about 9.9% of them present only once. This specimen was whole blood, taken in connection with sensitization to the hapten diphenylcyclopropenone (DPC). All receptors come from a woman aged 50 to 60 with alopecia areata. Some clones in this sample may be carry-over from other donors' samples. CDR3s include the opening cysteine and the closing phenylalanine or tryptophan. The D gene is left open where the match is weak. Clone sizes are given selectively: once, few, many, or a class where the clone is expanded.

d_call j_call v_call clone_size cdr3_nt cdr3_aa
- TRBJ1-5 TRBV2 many TGTGCCAGCAGTGATTACAGGAATCAGCCCCAGCATTTT CASSDYRNQPQHF
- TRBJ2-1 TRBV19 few TGTGCCAGTTCTAATCTAGCGTGGTCCTACAATGAGCAGTTCTTC CASSNLAWSYNEQFF
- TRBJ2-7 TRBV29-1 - TGCAGCGTTGTGGAGGCATACGAGCAGTACTTC CSVVEAYEQYF
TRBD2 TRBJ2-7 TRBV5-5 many TGTGCCAGCAGCTTGCTCAGCGGGGGAGCCTACGAGCAGTACTTC CASSLLSGGAYEQYF
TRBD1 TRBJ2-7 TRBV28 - TGTGCCAGCAGTTTAGTGGGGACAGCTCTCGTAGAGCAGTACTTC CASSLVGTALVEQYF
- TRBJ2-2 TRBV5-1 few TGCGCCAGCACCTTAGACAGGAACACCGGGGAGCTGTTTTTT CASTLDRNTGELFF
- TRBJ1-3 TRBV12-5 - TGTGCTAGTGGTTTCACCGGACAGACGTCGAAATCTGGAAACACCATATATTTT CASGFTGQTSKSGNTIYF
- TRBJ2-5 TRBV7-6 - TGTGCCAGCAGCTTAGAACAGAGAGTAGAGACCCAGTACTTC CASSLEQRVETQYF
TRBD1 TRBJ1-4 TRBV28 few TGTGCCAGCAGTGCTGCAGGGGGCGACCCGGGCGTCGCAACTAATGAAAAACTGTTTTTT CASSAAGGDPGVATNEKLFF
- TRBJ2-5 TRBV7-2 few TGTGCCAGCAGCTTAGGTTTGGGGGAGACCCAGTACTTC CASSLGLGETQYF
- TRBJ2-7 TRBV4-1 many TGCGCCAGCAGCCAAGACGCAGGAAGGTGGGAGCAGTACTTC CASSQDAGRWEQYF
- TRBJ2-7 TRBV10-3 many TGTGCCATCAGTGAGTCGATCGGGGTTCCCTACGAGCAGTACTTC CAISESIGVPYEQYF
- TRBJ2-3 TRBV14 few TGTGCCAGCAGCCAAGAAAAAGGGGCCGGGGATACGCAGTATTTT CASSQEKGAGDTQYF
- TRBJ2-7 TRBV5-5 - TGTGCCAGCCAGCCGGGGGACAGCTACGAGCAGTACTTC CASQPGDSYEQYF
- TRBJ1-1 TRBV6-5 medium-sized TGTGCCAGCAGTTACTCGATAGTATACGTGGGGGATGAAGCTTTCTTT CASSYSIVYVGDEAFF
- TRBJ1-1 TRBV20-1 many TGCAGTGCTAGACATGGGGGGGACACTGAAGCTTTCTTT CSARHGGDTEAFF
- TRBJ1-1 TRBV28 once TGTGCCAGCAGCATATTCCGTTACACTGAAGCTTTCTTT CASSIFRYTEAFF
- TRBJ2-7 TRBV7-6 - TGTGCCAGCAGCTTACTCTCGGGGGACTACGAGCAGTACTTC CASSLLSGDYEQYF